These 29 T cell receptor beta chains came from one sample sequenced in a study of blood T cell repertoires in COVID-19. Using immunoSEQ multiplex PCR, the repertoire was profiled, and TCRdb retains in-frame clones only, with some absent. The table has under 500,000 clones, about 85% seen once. Sequencing was performed on PBMCs or T cells enriched from blood (not recorded which). The receptor source for this set is a woman younger than 35 with acute COVID-19.

The chain is built from TRBV5-1 and TRBJ2-3; 7 nucleotides align to TRBD1. V was clipped by 0 bases and J by 5 bases; unmatched bases: 6. The CDR3 contains 15 residues. Germline V CDR1 and CDR2: SGHRS, YFSETQ. The CDR3 bases are TGCGCCAGCAGCTTGGCGAGGGGGCCGGGAGATACGCAGTATTTT. It is translated as CASSLARGPGDTQYF.

This chain uses TRBV28 with TRBJ2-7, with TRBD2 matching over 15 bases. Germline values: CDR1 MDHEN, CDR2 SYDVKM. Germline trimming cut 7 bases from V and 4 bases from J; bases unmatched to any gene: 8. The CDR3 consists of 16 residues. In DNA form, the CDR3 reads TGTGCCAGCAATCCCGGGACTAGCGGGAGGAGGTACGAGCAGTACTTC. Residues: CASNPGTSGRRYEQYF.

The chain links TRBV7-2 to TRBJ2-1; 7 nucleotides agree with TRBD1. This CDR3 is 13 amino acids long. Unmatched junction bases numbered 3, after V lost 3 bases and J lost 7 bases. The germline CDR1 and CDR2 sequences are SGHTA and FQGNSA. The CDR3 loop reads CASSFLQGNEQFF. The CDR3, as DNA: TGTGCCAGCAGCTTTTTACAGGGGAATGAGCAGTTCTTC. Drawing the rest from reference TRBV7-2 and TRBJ2-1, the complete variable domain is GAGVSQSPSNKVTEKGKDVELRCDPISGHTALYWYRQSLGQGLEFLIYFQGNSAPDKSGLPSDRFSAERTGGSVSTLTIQRTQQEDSAVYLCASSFLQGNEQFFGPGTRLTVL.

The rearrangement uses TRBV5-4 and TRBJ1-2, with D possibly TRBD1 on 6 matching bases. Trimming took 3 bases from V and 5 from J, leaving 11 bases between them. Germline assignment: CDR1 SGHNT and CDR2 YYREEE (reference sequence). This CDR3 is 13 amino acids long. CDR3 nucleotides: TGTGCCAGCAGCTCCGGACAGATTTATGGCTACACCTTC. Translating gives CASSSGQIYGYTF.

V usage is TRBV7-3 and J usage is TRBJ1-2; 8 bases fit TRBD1. Germline CDR1 SGHTA, CDR2 FQGTGA. Trimming cost V 3 bases and J 2 bases; bases outside gene matches: 2. This CDR3 comprises 14 residues. CDR3 bases: TGTGCCAGCAGCTTGGACAGGGCGAACTATGGCTACACCTTC. As protein: CASSLDRANYGYTF.

The rearrangement joins TRBV9 to TRBJ1-1, with D unclear. The CDR3 has 13 amino acids. The V gene lost 1 base and the J gene lost 5 bases, with 9 bases spanning the gap. Germline values: CDR1 SGDLS, CDR2 YYNGEE. CDR3 coding DNA: TGTGCCAGCAGCGTATCGGGTTTTACTGAAGCTTTCTTT. Residues: CASSVSGFTEAFF.

The V gene is TRBV10-3, the J gene TRBJ1-2; 9 positions agree with TRBD1. CDR3 size: 13 residues. J lost 4 bases, V lost 6 bases, and 3 bases had no gene match. The germline V gene has CDR1 ENHRY and CDR2 SYGVKD. The DNA for the CDR3 is TGTGCCATCAGAGAGGGACAGGGCTATGGCTACACCTTC. It is translated as CAIREGQGYGYTF.

This clone was seen once. The gene calls are TRBV19 and TRBJ2-3, with TRBD2 as a possible D gene (6 bases). The length of the CDR3 is 14 residues. Germline values: CDR1 LNHDA, CDR2 SQIVND (reference sequence). V dropped 5 bases and J dropped 4 bases, with 13 bases sitting between them. The CDR3 here is CASSLGVAADTQYF. The CDR3 DNA reads as TGTGCCAGTAGTCTTGGGGTAGCGGCAGATACGCAGTATTTT.

This clone has a single count. The CDR3 is CASSRSGTQYF. The CDR3 region has the DNA TGTGCCAGCAGTCGTAGTGGGACCCAGTACTTC. The rearrangement uses TRBV28 and TRBJ2-5; D call uncertain. V lost 5 bases and J 7 bases, leaving 8 bases between the germline ends. The germline V gene has CDR1 MDHEN and CDR2 SYDVKM. The CDR3 has 11 amino acids. The whole variable domain, filled in from reference TRBV28 and TRBJ2-5, reads DVKVTQSSRYLVKRTGEKVFLECVQDMDHENMFWYRQDPGLGLRLIYFSYDVKMKEKGDIPEGYSVSREKKERFSLILESASTNQTSMYLCASSRSGTQYFGPGTRLLVL.

The rearrangement uses TRBV7-2 and TRBJ1-2; TRBD1 matches 7 bases. CDR3 length: 18 amino acids. Germline V gene data show CDR1 as SGHTA and CDR2 as FQGNSA. V was clipped by 4 bases and J by 4 bases; unmatched bases: 18. CDR3 nucleotide sequence: TGTGCCAGCAGCTCCCCCCCCTTCCGGGACAGCCTTATCTATGGCTACACCTTC. The encoded protein is CASSSPPFRDSLIYGYTF.

The chain uses TRBV30 and TRBJ1-5, with a possible D match to TRBD1 (5 bases). The length of the CDR3 is 15 residues. From germline, CDR1 is GTSNPN and CDR2 SVGIG (reference sequence). Between the trimmed V and J ends, which lost 0 bases and 7 bases, there was a span of 16 bases. The CDR3 nucleotides are TGTGCCTGGAGTGTACGTTCAGGGTATGGACAGCCCCAGCATTTT. Residues: CAWSVRSGYGQPQHF.

V is TRBV30 and J is TRBJ1-1, with D perhaps matching TRBD1 (5 bases). The V gene's germline CDR1 is GTSNPN and CDR2 SVGIG (reference sequence). The CDR3 has 14 residues. V dropped 2 bases and J dropped 5 bases, with 15 bases sitting between them. CDR3 residues: CAWSRFRERTEAFF. In nucleotides, the CDR3 is TGTGCCTGGAGTCGCTTCAGGGAAAGGACTGAAGCTTTCTTT.

A few counts support this clone. The chain uses TRBV10-1 and TRBJ1-6, with TRBD1 as a possible D gene (5 bases). Germline lookup yields CDR1 WNHNN and CDR2 SYGVQD (reference sequence). This CDR3 contains 12 residues. Trimming stripped 6 bases from V and 10 bases from J, with 10 bases between. The CDR3 reads CASRGPISPLHF. Here the CDR3 DNA reads TGCGCCAGCAGGGGGCCCATATCACCCCTCCACTTT.

The CDR3 loop reads CASTHRGAETQYF. In DNA, the CDR3 is TGTGCCAGCACTCACAGGGGAGCGGAGACCCAGTACTTC. This rearrangement joins TRBV5-6 to TRBJ2-5; 7 nucleotides match TRBD1. V dropped 6 bases and J dropped 5; count of bases not matched to a gene: 7. There are 13 residues in the CDR3. Germline CDR1 and CDR2: SGHDT and YYEEEE.

V and J are TRBV7-2 and TRBJ1-2, with TRBD1 matching over 9 bases. V gave up 5 bases and J gave up 4 bases; unmatched junction bases: 8. The CDR3 has 15 amino acids. CDR1 is SGHTA and CDR2 is FQGNSA in the germline V gene. The CDR3 sequence is CASSRTGEHIYGYTF. DNA for the CDR3: TGTGCCAGCAGCCGGACAGGGGAACATATCTATGGCTACACCTTC.

V usage is TRBV2 and J usage is TRBJ1-4; D may be TRBD1 (6 bases). CDR1 and CDR2 (germline): SNHLY, FYNNEI. V was cut by 8 bases and J by 7 bases, with 14 bases left in between. The length of the CDR3 is 13 residues. In nucleotides, the CDR3 is TGTGCCAGCCTCAGGGGAGAAGGTGAAAAACTGTTTTTT. Protein sequence: CASLRGEGEKLFF. The entire variable domain, with the rest obtained from reference TRBV2 and TRBJ1-4, is as follows: EPEVTQTPSHQVTQMGQEVILRCVPISNHLYFYWYRQILGQKVEFLVSFYNNEISEKSEIFDDQFSVERPDGSNFTLKIRSTKLEDSAMYFCASLRGEGEKLFFGSGTQLSVL.

J is TRBJ1-3 and V is TRBV11-2, with D hard to call. The germline CDR1 and CDR2 sequences are SGHAT and FQNNGV. CDR3 length: 17 amino acids. Deletions cut 1 base from V and 2 bases from J, with 15 bases between. As DNA, the CDR3 is TGTGCCAGCAGCTTAGTGGGTCCGGGATTAGCTGGAAACACCATATATTTT. Translating gives CASSLVGPGLAGNTIYF.

The chain recombines TRBV10-3 with TRBJ1-1; unclear D gene. This CDR3 contains 14 residues. The germline V and J ends were trimmed by 4 bases and 1 base, with 10 bases remaining between them. Looked up from germline, CDR1 is ENHRY and CDR2 is SYGVKD. The CDR3 DNA reads TGTGCCATCAGTGGTCAGAGGTCGAACACTGAAGCTTTCTTT. Amino acids: CAISGQRSNTEAFF.

The chain joins TRBV6-6 to TRBJ1-2; 7 nucleotides agree with TRBD1. V shed 7 bases and J 5 bases; nucleotides not matched to a gene: 7. The germline V gene encodes CDR1 MNHNY and CDR2 SVGAGI (reference sequence). The CDR3 is 13 amino acids. In DNA, the CDR3 is TGTGCCAGCACCCAAGACAGGGAGTATGGCTACACCTTC. Its translation is CASTQDREYGYTF.

This rearrangement joins TRBV30 to TRBJ2-7, with a possible D match to TRBD1 (5 bases). V was cut by 0 bases and J by 5 bases, with 5 bases left in between. Germline CDR1 GTSNPN, CDR2 SVGIG (reference sequence). The length of the CDR3 is 11 residues. CDR3 region: CAWSVGDEQYF. In nucleotides, the CDR3 is TGTGCCTGGAGTGTAGGGGACGAGCAGTACTTC. Combining the CDR3 with reference TRBV30 and TRBJ2-7 gives the whole variable domain SQTIHQWPATLVQPVGSPLSLECTVEGTSNPNLYWYRQAAGRGLQLLFYSVGIGQISSEVPQNLSASRPQDRQFILSSKKLLLSDSGFYLCAWSVGDEQYFGPGTRLTVT.

This clone has a single count. The same CDR3 is also encoded by other DNA sequences in this sample. V and J are TRBV28 and TRBJ1-5, with 8 positions matching TRBD1. The CDR3 loop spans 14 amino acids. The ends lost 6 bases at V and 6 bases at J; junction bases unmatched: 7. The germline CDR1 and CDR2 sequences are MDHEN and SYDVKM. DNA of the CDR3: TGTGCCAGCAGCTTCACAGGGGGAGGTCAGCCCCAGCATTTT. As protein: CASSFTGGGQPQHF. The whole variable domain, filled in from reference TRBV28 and TRBJ1-5, reads DVKVTQSSRYLVKRTGEKVFLECVQDMDHENMFWYRQDPGLGLRLIYFSYDVKMKEKGDIPEGYSVSREKKERFSLILESASTNQTSMYLCASSFTGGGQPQHFGDGTRLSIL.

This chain uses TRBV2 with TRBJ1-1; D is perhaps TRBD1 (5 bases). The CDR3 runs 12 residues. CDR1 and CDR2 from the germline V gene are SNHLY and FYNNEI. The V end was cut by 7 bases, the J end by 1 base, with 7 bases between. Written as DNA, the CDR3 is TGTGCCAGCATCAGGGCGAACACTGAAGCTTTCTTT. As protein: CASIRANTEAFF.

This chain uses TRBV11-2 with TRBJ2-1, with 10 positions matching TRBD2. The trim removed 5 bases at V and 7 bases at J, leaving 11 bases unmatched. The length of the CDR3 is 16 residues. The germline V gene encodes CDR1 SGHAT and CDR2 FQNNGV. DNA of the CDR3: TGTGCCAGCAGCCCTATTCTAGCGGGGGAATCGAATGAGCAGTTCTTC. It yields the protein CASSPILAGESNEQFF.

The V gene is TRBV7-2, the J gene TRBJ2-7, with 7 bases that match TRBD2. Germline loops: CDR1 SGHTA, CDR2 FQGNSA. There are 14 residues in the CDR3. With V trimmed by 1 base and J by 6 bases, 6 bases remained unmatched. CDR3 loop: CASSLVGGSGEQYF. The CDR3 DNA follows: TGTGCCAGCAGCTTAGTTGGCGGGAGCGGCGAGCAGTACTTC.

The chain couples TRBV30 to TRBJ1-5; TRBD1 is a possible D gene (6 bases). Trimming took off 2 bases at V and 1 base at J, with 12 bases between the two ends. The CDR3 sequence is 15 residues long. Germline loops: CDR1 GTSNPN, CDR2 SVGIG (reference sequence). The CDR3 DNA follows: TGTGCCTGGAGTCGGGGTCAGGGGAGCAATCAGCCCCAGCATTTT. Its protein product is CAWSRGQGSNQPQHF.

The rearrangement joins TRBV27 to TRBJ2-7; D is perhaps TRBD2 (5 bases). The CDR3 covers 14 residues. Germline V gives CDR1 MNHEY, CDR2 SMNVEV (reference sequence). Trimming took off 0 bases at V and 6 bases at J, with 12 bases between the two ends. The CDR3 DNA is TGTGCCAGCAGTTTATCCCCGGGGTTGGGCGAGCAGTACTTC. It encodes CASSLSPGLGEQYF.

A few counts support this clone. The chain employs TRBV5-4 and TRBJ2-2, with a weak D call TRBD2 (6 bases). The V end lost 1 base, the J end lost 1 base, and 8 bases lay between the germline ends. Germline V CDR1 and CDR2: SGHNT, YYREEE (reference sequence). The CDR3 covers 15 residues. The CDR3 is CASSLRRGNTGELFF. The CDR3 DNA sequence: TGTGCCAGCAGCTTGAGGCGGGGGAACACCGGGGAGCTGTTTTTT.

The gene calls are TRBV4-2 and TRBJ2-7; 7 bases match TRBD1. Looked up from germline, CDR1 is LGHNA and CDR2 is YNFKEQ. With 2 bases clipped from V and 0 bases from J, the junction kept 7 bases outside the gene matches. The CDR3 extends over 16 amino acids. The CDR3 DNA reads TGTGCCAGCAGCCAACCGGACAGGCCGAGCTCCTACGAGCAGTACTTC. Translation: CASSQPDRPSSYEQYF.

This clone was seen only once. The rearrangement joins TRBV28 to TRBJ2-2; 9 positions agree with TRBD1. J gave up 5 bases and V 4 bases, and 11 bases lay outside the gene matches. CDR1 and CDR2 from the germline V gene are MDHEN and SYDVKM. CDR3 length: 17 amino acids. CDR3 in amino acids: CASSSPRDRVRTGELFF. CDR3 bases: TGTGCCAGCAGTTCCCCCCGGGACAGGGTTCGTACCGGGGAGCTGTTTTTT.